These T cell receptor beta chains were read from a single sample in a study of CD8+CD57+ T cells in acquired aplastic anemia. TCRdb recomputed calls from the reads with MiXCR, one row per CDR3 protein. The sample holds approximately 40,000 distinct CDR3 sequences, about 63% seen once. What was sequenced was sorted CD4+, CD8+, or CD8+CD57+ T cells (not recorded which) from PBMCs. These receptors originate from a human donor with aplastic anemia. Both conserved end residues are part of each CDR3. Fields, in order: CDR3 protein, CDR3 DNA, clone size, J gene, V gene, D gene. A D gene is named only where the DNA matches it firmly. Clone sizes are given selectively: once, few, many, or a class where the clone is expanded.

CDR3 protein: CGSSPAGGPYNEQFF
CDR3 DNA: TGTGGCAGCAGCCCGGCGGGGGGCCCCTACAATGAGCAGTTCTTC
clone size: -
J gene: TRBJ2-1
V gene: TRBV13
D gene: TRBD2

CDR3 protein: CASSYSPGVGLGYTF
CDR3 DNA: TGTGCCAGCAGTTACTCACCAGGGGTTGGGCTTGGCTACACCTTC
clone size: many
J gene: TRBJ1-2
V gene: TRBV6-2/TRBV6-3
D gene: -

CDR3 protein: CASSFTGAVGETQYF
CDR3 DNA: TGTGCCAGCAGCTTTACAGGGGCGGTAGGAGAGACCCAGTACTTC
clone size: -
J gene: TRBJ2-5
V gene: TRBV7-3
D gene: TRBD1

CDR3 protein: CAISESEAAQYQETQYF
CDR3 DNA: TGTGCCATCAGTGAGTCGGAGGCTGCCCAGTACCAAGAGACCCAGTACTTC
clone size: -
J gene: TRBJ2-5
V gene: TRBV10-3
D gene: -

CDR3 protein: CASTGTGDGNTIYF
CDR3 DNA: TGTGCCAGCACCGGGACAGGGGATGGAAACACCATATATTTT
clone size: -
J gene: TRBJ1-3
V gene: TRBV25-1
D gene: TRBD1

CDR3 protein: CASSLREGKNTEAFF
CDR3 DNA: TGTGCCAGCAGCTTACGGGAAGGGAAGAACACTGAAGCTTTCTTT
clone size: -
J gene: TRBJ1-1
V gene: TRBV5-4
D gene: -

CDR3 protein: CASSVGMNTEAFF
CDR3 DNA: TGTGCCAGCAGCGTAGGCATGAACACTGAAGCTTTCTTT
clone size: few
J gene: TRBJ1-1
V gene: TRBV9
D gene: -

CDR3 protein: CASSQSRGNQPQHF
CDR3 DNA: TGCGCCAGCAGCCAAAGCAGGGGGAATCAGCCCCAGCATTTT
clone size: -
J gene: TRBJ1-5
V gene: TRBV7-8
D gene: TRBD1

CDR3 protein: CASSSRQMNTEAFF
CDR3 DNA: TGTGCCAGCAGCTCCCGACAGATGAACACTGAAGCTTTCTTT
clone size: many
J gene: TRBJ1-1
V gene: TRBV13
D gene: -

CDR3 protein: CASSQVRNYGYTF
CDR3 DNA: TGTGCCAGCAGCCAAGTTAGGAACTATGGCTACACCTTC
clone size: -
J gene: TRBJ1-2
V gene: TRBV25-1
D gene: -

CDR3 protein: CASRGQGGNQPQHF
CDR3 DNA: TGTGCCAGTAGGGGACAGGGAGGCAATCAGCCCCAGCATTTT
clone size: -
J gene: TRBJ1-5
V gene: TRBV19
D gene: TRBD1

CDR3 protein: CASSLTGADTIYF
CDR3 DNA: TGCGCCAGCAGCTTGACAGGGGCGGACACCATATATTTT
clone size: -
J gene: TRBJ1-3
V gene: TRBV5-1
D gene: TRBD1

CDR3 protein: CASSLASRGFTRELFF
CDR3 DNA: TGTGCCAGCAGTTTAGCCTCGCGGGGGTTCACCAGGGAGCTGTTTTTT
clone size: -
J gene: TRBJ2-2
V gene: TRBV12-3/TRBV12-4
D gene: TRBD2

CDR3 protein: CASSGEVGTTEAFF
CDR3 DNA: TGTGCCAGCAGCGGGGAGGTGGGGACCACTGAAGCTTTCTTT
clone size: -
J gene: TRBJ1-1
V gene: TRBV9
D gene: -

CDR3 protein: CASSYSPGQHSNQPQHF
CDR3 DNA: TGTGCCAGCAGTTACTCCCCGGGACAGCATAGCAATCAGCCCCAGCATTTT
clone size: few
J gene: TRBJ1-5
V gene: TRBV6-6
D gene: TRBD1

CDR3 protein: CSARSGGTATIYF
CDR3 DNA: TGCAGTGCTAGGTCCGGGGGAACGGCCACCATATATTTT
clone size: -
J gene: TRBJ1-3
V gene: TRBV20-1
D gene: -

CDR3 protein: CAISHNRDGANVLTF
CDR3 DNA: TGTGCCATAAGCCATAACAGGGATGGGGCCAACGTCCTGACTTTC
clone size: few
J gene: TRBJ2-6
V gene: TRBV10-3
D gene: -

CDR3 protein: CASSGGEQYF
CDR3 DNA: TGTGCCAGCAGCGGAGGGGAGCAGTACTTC
clone size: -
J gene: TRBJ2-7
V gene: TRBV7-2
D gene: -

CDR3 protein: CASSLPQENTGELFF
CDR3 DNA: TGCGCCAGCAGCTTGCCACAGGAGAACACCGGGGAGCTGTTTTTT
clone size: -
J gene: TRBJ2-2
V gene: TRBV5-1
D gene: -